Listed here is a single T cell receptor beta chain. The CDR3 spans 13 residues. Germline V CDR1 and CDR2: SGHTA, FQGTGA. This sample is drawn from a study of blood T cells in healthy people across ages. For the second PCR, which ran for 7 to 11 cycles, a sample-barcoded 5' primer and a J-beta primer mix were used. Each cDNA molecule was tagged by a template-switch adaptor that had 12 random nucleotides. In TCRdb, the 5' RACE reads were re-called with MiXCR into one record per CDR3 protein. The table has almost 800,000 distinct CDR3 sequences, roughly 60% seen once. Each individual donor underwent a draw of ten milliliters of peripheral blood. Each sample yielded at least 5 micrograms of PBMC total RNA.

Source material: blood. The TCR sequence derives from a man younger than 45 in good health. The V call is TRBV7-3, the J call TRBJ2-7; no definite D call. The DNA end is more similar to TRBJ2-5, so the J call may be wrong. CDR3 sequence: CASSLNMKETQYF. The CDR3 region has the DNA TGTGCCAGCAGCTTGAACATGAAGGAGACCCAGTACTTC.